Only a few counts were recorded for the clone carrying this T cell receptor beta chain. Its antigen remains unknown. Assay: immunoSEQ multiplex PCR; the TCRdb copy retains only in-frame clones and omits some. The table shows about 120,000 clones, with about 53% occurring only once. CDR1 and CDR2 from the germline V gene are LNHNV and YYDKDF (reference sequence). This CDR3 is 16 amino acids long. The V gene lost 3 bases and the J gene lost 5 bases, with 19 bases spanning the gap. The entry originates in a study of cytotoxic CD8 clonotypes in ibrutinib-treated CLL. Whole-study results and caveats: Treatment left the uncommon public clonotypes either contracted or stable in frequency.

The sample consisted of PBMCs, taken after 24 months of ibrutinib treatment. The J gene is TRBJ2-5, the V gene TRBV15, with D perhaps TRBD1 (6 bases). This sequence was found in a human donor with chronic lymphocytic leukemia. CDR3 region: CATSRTGKGDLETQYF. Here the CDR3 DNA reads TGTGCCACCAGCAGGACCGGGAAGGGGGATCTGGAGACCCAGTACTTC.